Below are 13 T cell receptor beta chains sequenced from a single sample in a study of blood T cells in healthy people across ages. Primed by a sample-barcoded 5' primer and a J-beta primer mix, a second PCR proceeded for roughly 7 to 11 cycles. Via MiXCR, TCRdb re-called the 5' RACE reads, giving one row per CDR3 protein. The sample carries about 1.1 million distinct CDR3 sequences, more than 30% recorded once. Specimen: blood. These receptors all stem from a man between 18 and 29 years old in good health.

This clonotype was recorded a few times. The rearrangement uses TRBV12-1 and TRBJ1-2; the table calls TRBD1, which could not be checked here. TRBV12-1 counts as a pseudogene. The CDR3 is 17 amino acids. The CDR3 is CASSFAGQGQANYGYTF. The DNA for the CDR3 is TGTGCCAGCAGCTTTGCAGGACAGGGCCAAGCTAACTATGGCTACACCTTC.

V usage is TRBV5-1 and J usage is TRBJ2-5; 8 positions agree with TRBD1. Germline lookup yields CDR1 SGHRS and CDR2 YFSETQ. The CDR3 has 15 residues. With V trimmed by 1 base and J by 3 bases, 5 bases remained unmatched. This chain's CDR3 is CASSLIPTGEETQYF. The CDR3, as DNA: TGCGCCAGCAGCTTGATCCCGACAGGGGAAGAGACCCAGTACTTC. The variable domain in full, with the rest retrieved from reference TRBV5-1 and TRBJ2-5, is KAGVTQTPRYLIKTRGQQVTLSCSPISGHRSVSWYQQTPGQGLQFLFEYFSETQRNKGNFPGRFSGRQFSNSRSEMNVSTLELGDSALYLCASSLIPTGEETQYFGPGTRLLVL.

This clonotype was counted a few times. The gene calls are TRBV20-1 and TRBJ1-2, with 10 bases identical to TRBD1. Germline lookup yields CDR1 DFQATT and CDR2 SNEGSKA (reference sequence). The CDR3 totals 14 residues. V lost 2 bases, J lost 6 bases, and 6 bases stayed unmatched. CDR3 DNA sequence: TGCAGTGCTAGAACGGGACAGGGGCTTGATGGCTACACCTTC. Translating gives CSARTGQGLDGYTF.

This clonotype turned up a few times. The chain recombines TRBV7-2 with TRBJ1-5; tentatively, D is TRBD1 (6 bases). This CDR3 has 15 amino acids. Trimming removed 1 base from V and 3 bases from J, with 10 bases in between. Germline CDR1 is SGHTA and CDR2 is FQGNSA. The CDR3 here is CASSLVGGFNQPQHF. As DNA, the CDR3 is TGTGCCAGCAGCTTAGTGGGGGGCTTCAATCAGCCCCAGCATTTT.

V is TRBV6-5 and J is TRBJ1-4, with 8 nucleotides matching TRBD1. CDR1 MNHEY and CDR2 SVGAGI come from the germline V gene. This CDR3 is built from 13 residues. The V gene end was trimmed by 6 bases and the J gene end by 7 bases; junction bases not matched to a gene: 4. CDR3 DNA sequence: TGTGCCAGCAGCCTGGGACAGGTTGAAAAACTGTTTTTT. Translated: CASSLGQVEKLFF.

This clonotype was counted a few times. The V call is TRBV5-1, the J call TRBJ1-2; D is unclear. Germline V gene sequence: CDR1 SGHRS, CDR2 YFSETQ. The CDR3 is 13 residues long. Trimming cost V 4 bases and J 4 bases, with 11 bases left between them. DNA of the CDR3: TGCGCCAGCAGCCTAGATGATGCCTATGGCTACACCTTC. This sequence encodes CASSLDDAYGYTF.

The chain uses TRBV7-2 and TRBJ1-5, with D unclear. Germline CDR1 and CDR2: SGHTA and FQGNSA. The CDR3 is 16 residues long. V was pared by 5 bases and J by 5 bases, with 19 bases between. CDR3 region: CASSPRSGGNHQPQHF. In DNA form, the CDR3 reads TGTGCCAGCAGCCCTCGTAGTGGAGGGAATCATCAGCCCCAGCATTTT.

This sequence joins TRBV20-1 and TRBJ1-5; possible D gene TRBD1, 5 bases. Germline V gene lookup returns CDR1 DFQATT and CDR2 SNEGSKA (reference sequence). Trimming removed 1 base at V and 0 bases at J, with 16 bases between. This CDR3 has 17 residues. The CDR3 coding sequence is TGCAGTGCTAGAGGGTTGCAGGGCCCCTATAGCAATCAGCCCCAGCATTTT. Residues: CSARGLQGPYSNQPQHF.

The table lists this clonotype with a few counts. CDR3 in DNA: TGCGCCAGCAGCTTGGACGTCCGAGGGAGCAATCAGCCCCAGCATTTT. Translated, it gives CASSLDVRGSNQPQHF. The J gene is TRBJ1-5, the V gene TRBV5-1; D uncertain. Per germline, CDR1 SGHRS and CDR2 YFSETQ. V lost 0 bases, J lost 1 base, and 11 bases lay in between. CDR3 size: 16 residues.

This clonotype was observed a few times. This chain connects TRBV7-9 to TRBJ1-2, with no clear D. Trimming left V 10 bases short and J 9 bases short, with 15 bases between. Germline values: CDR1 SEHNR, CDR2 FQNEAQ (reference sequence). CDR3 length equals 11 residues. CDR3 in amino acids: CAINLGVSYTF. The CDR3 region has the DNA TGTGCCATCAATCTCGGCGTTAGCTACACCTTC.

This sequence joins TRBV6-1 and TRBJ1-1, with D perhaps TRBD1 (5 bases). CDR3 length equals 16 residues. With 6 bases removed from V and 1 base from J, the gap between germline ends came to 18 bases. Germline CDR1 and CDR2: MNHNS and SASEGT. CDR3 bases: TGTGCCAGCAGCCAAGGGGTTGACAGCTGGAACACTGAAGCTTTCTTT. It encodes CASSQGVDSWNTEAFF.

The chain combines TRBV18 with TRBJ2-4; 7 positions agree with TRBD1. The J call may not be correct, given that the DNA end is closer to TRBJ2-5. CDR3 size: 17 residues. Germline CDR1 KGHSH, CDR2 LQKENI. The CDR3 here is CASSPIGDRVNQETQYF. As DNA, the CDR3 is TGTGCCAGCTCTCCGATAGGAGACAGGGTCAACCAAGAGACCCAGTACTTC.

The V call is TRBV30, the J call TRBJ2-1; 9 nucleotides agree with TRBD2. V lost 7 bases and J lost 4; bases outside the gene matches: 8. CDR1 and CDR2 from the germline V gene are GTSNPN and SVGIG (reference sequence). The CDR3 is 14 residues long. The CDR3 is CASEGLANYNEQFF. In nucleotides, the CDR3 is TGTGCCTCGGAAGGACTAGCGAATTACAATGAGCAGTTCTTC.